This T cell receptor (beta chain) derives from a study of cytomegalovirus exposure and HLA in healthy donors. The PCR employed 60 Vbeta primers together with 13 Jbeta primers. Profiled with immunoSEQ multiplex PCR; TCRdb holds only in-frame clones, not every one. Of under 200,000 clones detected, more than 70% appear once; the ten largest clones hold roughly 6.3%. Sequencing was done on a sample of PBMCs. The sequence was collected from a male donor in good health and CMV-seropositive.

CDR3 in DNA: TGCGCCAGCAGCCAAGAGAACAGGGGAGGATCGGATGAGCAGTTCTTC. This translates into CASSQENRGGSDEQFF. This chain links TRBV4-1 with TRBJ2-1; D might be TRBD1 (7 bases). The germline V and J ends were trimmed by 0 bases and 8 bases, with 17 bases remaining between them. CDR3 size: 16 residues. Germline CDR1 is MGHRA and CDR2 is YSYEKL.